This is a list of T cell receptor beta chains from one sample in a study of human T cells and chemical hapten exposure. TCRdb independently ran MiXCR on the RACE reads; one entry per CDR3 protein. The sample lists more than 80,000 distinct CDR3 sequences; more than 10% were seen once. This sample comprised whole blood, obtained in connection with sensitization to the hapten diphenylcyclopropenone (DPC). The origin of the receptors is a woman in her fifties or sixties with alopecia areata. Some clones in this sample may be carry-over from other donors' samples. CDR3s include the opening cysteine and the closing phenylalanine or tryptophan. A D gene is named only where the DNA matches it firmly. Size values are once, few and many counts, or a class for expanded clones, and some rows have none.

d_call: .
j_call: TRBJ1-5
clone_size: .
v_call: TRBV6-6
cdr3_aa: CASSYPRNNQPQHF
cdr3_nt: TGTGCCAGCAGTTACCCCCGGAACAATCAGCCCCAGCATTTT

d_call: .
j_call: TRBJ2-3
clone_size: many
v_call: TRBV3-1
cdr3_aa: CASSQWDTRTDTQYF
cdr3_nt: TGTGCCAGCAGCCAATGGGACACGCGCACAGATACGCAGTATTTT

d_call: .
j_call: TRBJ1-5
clone_size: many
v_call: TRBV20-1
cdr3_aa: CSARRGGNQPQHF
cdr3_nt: TGCAGTGCTAGGAGGGGGGGCAATCAGCCCCAGCATTTT

d_call: .
j_call: TRBJ2-2
clone_size: many
v_call: TRBV5-1
cdr3_aa: CASSLKPGQGMAGELFF
cdr3_nt: TGCGCCAGCAGCTTAAAACCGGGCCAGGGGATGGCCGGGGAGCTGTTTTTT

d_call: .
j_call: TRBJ1-3
clone_size: .
v_call: TRBV6-1
cdr3_aa: CASRTASSFSGNTIYF
cdr3_nt: TGTGCCAGCAGAACAGCGAGTTCTTTCTCTGGAAACACCATATATTTT

d_call: TRBD1
j_call: TRBJ2-1
clone_size: .
v_call: TRBV10-3
cdr3_aa: CAIRRGGTGVPYNEQFF
cdr3_nt: TGTGCCATCAGGCGGGGCGGGACAGGGGTCCCCTACAATGAGCAGTTCTTC

d_call: TRBD2
j_call: TRBJ2-1
clone_size: medium-sized
v_call: TRBV20-1
cdr3_aa: CSARVGSGGMNEQFF
cdr3_nt: TGCAGTGCTAGAGTGGGTAGCGGGGGGATGAATGAGCAGTTCTTC

d_call: .
j_call: TRBJ2-1
clone_size: many
v_call: TRBV3-1
cdr3_aa: CASSRTEGHNEQFF
cdr3_nt: TGTGCCAGCAGTCGGACGGAGGGTCACAATGAGCAGTTCTTC

d_call: .
j_call: TRBJ2-7
clone_size: few
v_call: TRBV7-2
cdr3_aa: CASSLAETYEQYF
cdr3_nt: TGTGCCAGCAGCTTGGCGGAAACCTACGAGCAGTACTTC

d_call: TRBD1
j_call: TRBJ1-5
clone_size: few
v_call: TRBV7-8
cdr3_aa: CASSLDPGGQPQHF
cdr3_nt: TGTGCCAGCAGCTTAGACCCAGGGGGTCAGCCCCAGCATTTT

d_call: TRBD1
j_call: TRBJ1-1
clone_size: few
v_call: TRBV3-1
cdr3_aa: CASSRGQGGNTEAFF
cdr3_nt: TGTGCCAGCAGCCGCGGACAGGGAGGGAACACTGAAGCTTTCTTT

d_call: .
j_call: TRBJ2-5
clone_size: many
v_call: TRBV5-1
cdr3_aa: CASSLESSSETQYF
cdr3_nt: TGCGCCAGCAGCTTGGAGTCCTCTTCTGAGACCCAGTACTTC

d_call: TRBD1
j_call: TRBJ2-5
clone_size: .
v_call: TRBV30
cdr3_aa: CAWSEGGGETQYF
cdr3_nt: TGTGCCTGGAGTGAAGGGGGCGGTGAGACCCAGTACTTC

d_call: .
j_call: TRBJ2-1
clone_size: many
v_call: TRBV6-2/TRBV6-3
cdr3_aa: CASTGTHNEQFF
cdr3_nt: TGTGCCAGCACTGGGACCCACAATGAGCAGTTCTTC

d_call: .
j_call: TRBJ2-5
clone_size: .
v_call: TRBV6-6
cdr3_aa: CASSYPGVGGWTGRETQYF
cdr3_nt: TGTGCCAGCAGTTACCCCGGGGTTGGAGGGTGGACCGGCCGAGAGACCCAGTACTTC

d_call: .
j_call: TRBJ1-2
clone_size: few
v_call: TRBV18
cdr3_aa: CASSSQGSPPKANYGYTF
cdr3_nt: TGTGCCAGCTCATCCCAGGGTTCTCCGCCAAAAGCTAACTATGGCTACACCTTC

d_call: .
j_call: TRBJ2-1
clone_size: few
v_call: TRBV4-1
cdr3_aa: CASSQAQTTNEQFF
cdr3_nt: TGCGCCAGCAGCCAAGCACAGACTACCAATGAGCAGTTCTTC

d_call: TRBD1
j_call: TRBJ2-2
clone_size: .
v_call: TRBV4-2
cdr3_aa: CASSVRAGGRGTGELFF
cdr3_nt: TGTGCCAGCAGCGTACGAGCAGGGGGTAGAGGCACCGGGGAGCTGTTTTTT

d_call: TRBD1
j_call: TRBJ2-5
clone_size: many
v_call: TRBV6-2/TRBV6-3
cdr3_aa: CATRTQGPKETQYF
cdr3_nt: TGTGCCACCCGGACACAGGGGCCTAAAGAGACCCAGTACTTC

d_call: TRBD1
j_call: TRBJ1-2
clone_size: many
v_call: TRBV4-2
cdr3_aa: CASGEQGARYGYTF
cdr3_nt: TGTGCCAGCGGGGAACAGGGGGCGCGGTACGGCTACACCTTC

d_call: .
j_call: TRBJ2-1
clone_size: .
v_call: TRBV29-1
cdr3_aa: CSVEDSYNEQFF
cdr3_nt: TGCAGCGTTGAGGACAGTTACAATGAGCAGTTCTTC

d_call: TRBD1
j_call: TRBJ2-7
clone_size: many
v_call: TRBV20-1
cdr3_aa: CSATGTGDSSGYEQYF
cdr3_nt: TGCAGTGCTACCGGGACAGGGGACTCTTCGGGCTACGAGCAGTACTTC

d_call: .
j_call: TRBJ2-1
clone_size: many
v_call: TRBV5-1
cdr3_aa: CASSLAVGTYNEQFF
cdr3_nt: TGCGCCAGCAGCCTTGCGGTGGGGACCTACAATGAGCAGTTCTTC

d_call: .
j_call: TRBJ2-5
clone_size: .
v_call: TRBV11-2
cdr3_aa: CASSTLGGRYQETQYF
cdr3_nt: TGTGCCAGCAGTACCCTCGGAGGGAGGTACCAAGAGACCCAGTACTTC

d_call: TRBD2
j_call: TRBJ2-7
clone_size: .
v_call: TRBV20-1
cdr3_aa: CSARDFTSETYEQYF
cdr3_nt: TGCAGTGCTAGAGATTTTACTAGCGAGACCTACGAGCAGTACTTC

d_call: TRBD1
j_call: TRBJ2-2
clone_size: .
v_call: TRBV29-1
cdr3_aa: CSPAKTGGEKGGELFF
cdr3_nt: TGCAGCCCCGCCAAAACAGGGGGCGAAAAGGGCGGGGAGCTGTTTTTT

d_call: TRBD1
j_call: TRBJ2-7
clone_size: .
v_call: TRBV6-6
cdr3_aa: CASSNDRELYF
cdr3_nt: TGTGCCAGCAGTAATGACAGGGAGCTGTACTTC

d_call: .
j_call: TRBJ2-1
clone_size: .
v_call: TRBV10-2
cdr3_aa: CASSEKVGVGRNEQFF
cdr3_nt: TGCGCCAGCAGTGAGAAGGTTGGGGTGGGACGCAATGAGCAGTTCTTC

d_call: TRBD1
j_call: TRBJ1-2
clone_size: few
v_call: TRBV6-5
cdr3_aa: CASRWDRGDGYTF
cdr3_nt: TGTGCCAGCAGGTGGGACAGGGGAGATGGCTACACCTTC

d_call: .
j_call: TRBJ2-5
clone_size: .
v_call: TRBV6-6
cdr3_aa: CASRTGFQETQYF
cdr3_nt: TGTGCCAGCCGTACAGGGTTCCAAGAGACCCAGTACTTC

d_call: TRBD2
j_call: TRBJ2-5
clone_size: many
v_call: TRBV7-7
cdr3_aa: CASSLGSGGQETQYF
cdr3_nt: TGTGCTAGCAGCTTAGGTTCGGGGGGCCAAGAGACCCAGTACTTC

d_call: TRBD1
j_call: TRBJ1-2
clone_size: .
v_call: TRBV20-1
cdr3_aa: CSARDPWDRGASNYGYTF
cdr3_nt: TGCAGTGCTAGAGATCCCTGGGACAGGGGCGCGTCAAACTATGGCTACACCTTC

d_call: TRBD1
j_call: TRBJ2-5
clone_size: many
v_call: TRBV15
cdr3_aa: CATSRTPTGEETQYF
cdr3_nt: TGTGCCACCAGCAGAACCCCCACAGGGGAAGAGACCCAGTACTTC

d_call: .
j_call: TRBJ2-7
clone_size: many
v_call: TRBV7-2
cdr3_aa: CASSSQGSEQYF
cdr3_nt: TGTGCCAGCAGCTCCCAGGGGAGCGAGCAGTACTTC

d_call: TRBD1
j_call: TRBJ1-3
clone_size: few
v_call: TRBV29-1
cdr3_aa: CSVIKLQGPGNTIYF
cdr3_nt: TGCAGCGTGATCAAATTACAGGGGCCTGGAAACACCATATATTTT

d_call: .
j_call: TRBJ2-1
clone_size: many
v_call: TRBV4-2
cdr3_aa: CASSQDIGGGPDNEQFF
cdr3_nt: TGTGCCAGCAGCCAAGATATAGGGGGGGGGCCAGACAATGAGCAGTTCTTC

d_call: TRBD1
j_call: TRBJ2-2
clone_size: few
v_call: TRBV15
cdr3_aa: CATSRGTGDTGELFF
cdr3_nt: TGTGCCACCAGCAGAGGGACAGGGGACACCGGGGAGCTGTTTTTT

d_call: TRBD2
j_call: TRBJ2-3
clone_size: many
v_call: TRBV20-1
cdr3_aa: CSAMGLAGEGDTQYF
cdr3_nt: TGCAGTGCTATGGGACTAGCGGGGGAGGGAGATACGCAGTATTTT

d_call: .
j_call: TRBJ2-1
clone_size: many
v_call: TRBV6-5
cdr3_aa: CASSLRTGTYNEQFF
cdr3_nt: TGTGCCAGCAGTTTAAGGACGGGAACCTACAATGAGCAGTTCTTC

d_call: .
j_call: TRBJ2-2
clone_size: many
v_call: TRBV7-3
cdr3_aa: CASSRPRRELFF
cdr3_nt: TGTGCCAGCAGCCGCCCAAGGCGAGAGCTGTTTTTT

d_call: TRBD2
j_call: TRBJ2-7
clone_size: many
v_call: TRBV6-5
cdr3_aa: CASTPGGDEQYF
cdr3_nt: TGTGCCAGCACCCCGGGGGGTGACGAGCAGTACTTC